The 21 T cell receptor beta chains in this list originate from one sample, sequenced in a study of blood T cell repertoires in COVID-19. Some clones are missing from TCRdb's copy, which holds only in-frame ones; the method was immunoSEQ multiplex PCR. The sample records some 96,000 clones, about nine tenths being singletons. Sequenced: peripheral blood. The receptors were gathered from a man in his 60s with acute or convalescent COVID-19.

DNA for the CDR3: TGTGCCAGCAGCAACCGGGAGGGGTTTGGAGGCTACACCTTC. This translates into CASSNREGFGGYTF. The rearrangement links TRBV6-5 to TRBJ1-2; D perhaps matches TRBD1 (5 bases). The length of the CDR3 is 14 residues. Germline V CDR1 and CDR2: MNHEY, SVGAGI. Trimming removed 6 bases at V and 8 bases at J, with 19 bases between.

The sample holds one count of this clone. This chain joins TRBV5-8 and TRBJ2-3, with a tentative D call TRBD1 (7 bases). The V end lost 4 bases, the J end lost 2 bases, and 17 bases lay between the germline ends. Germline V gene sequence: CDR1 SGHTS, CDR2 YDEGEE. This CDR3 spans 16 amino acids. Written as DNA, the CDR3 is TGTGCCAGCAGCACGCTCCAGGGGGGCTTCACAGATACGCAGTATTTT. This encodes CASSTLQGGFTDTQYF. Full variable domain (outside the CDR3, taken from reference TRBV5-8 and TRBJ2-3): EAGVTQSPTHLIKTRGQQATLRCSPISGHTSVYWYQQALGLGLQFLLWYDEGEERNRGNFPPRFSGRQFPNYSSELNVNALELEDSALYLCASSTLQGGFTDTQYFGPGTRLTVL.

This chain links TRBV9 with TRBJ1-6; D is perhaps TRBD1 (5 bases). Germline CDR1 is SGDLS and CDR2 is YYNGEE. The germline V and J ends were trimmed by 4 bases and 5 bases, with 10 bases remaining between them. The CDR3 sequence is 14 residues long. CDR3 in DNA: TGTGCCAGCAGCTTAGACAGAAATAATTCACCCCTCCACTTT. Translation gives CASSLDRNNSPLHF.

To note about this clone: Additional DNA sequences in this sample encode the identical CDR3. The J gene is TRBJ1-5, the V gene TRBV3-1 (or the pseudogene TRBV3-2); 8 bases fit TRBD1. V shed 3 bases, J shed 5 bases, and the junction held 0 bases outside the gene matches. This CDR3 has 13 residues. Germline CDR1 reads LGHDT; CDR2 reads YNNKEL (reference sequence). CDR3 DNA sequence: TGTGCCAGCAGCCAGGACAGGGATCAGCCCCAGCATTTT. Encoded protein: CASSQDRDQPQHF.

The rearrangement links TRBV15 to TRBJ1-1, with D unresolved. Germline values: CDR1 LNHNV, CDR2 YYDKDF (reference sequence). The CDR3 contains 17 residues. V lost 0 bases, J lost 1 base, and 15 bases lay in between. The CDR3 region has the DNA TGTGCCACCAGCAGAGAATCTTGGAGAACTACGAACACTGAAGCTTTCTTT. It yields the protein CATSRESWRTTNTEAFF.

J is TRBJ2-2 and V is TRBV7-9, with 12 nucleotides matching TRBD2. V was pared by 5 bases and J by 0 bases, with 4 bases of the junction left unmatched. Germline values: CDR1 SEHNR, CDR2 FQNEAQ (reference sequence). CDR3 length: 17 amino acids. The CDR3 DNA sequence: TGTGCCAGCAGCCTACTAGCGGGGGGTACGAACACCGGGGAGCTGTTTTTT. This sequence encodes CASSLLAGGTNTGELFF.

The rearrangement uses TRBV9 and TRBJ1-1; tentatively, D is TRBD1 (5 bases). CDR3 length equals 14 residues. V lost 6 bases and J lost 1, with 13 bases in between. The V gene's germline CDR1 is SGDLS and CDR2 YYNGEE. CDR3 sequence (DNA): TGTGCCAGCACAGGAGGGGCCGAGAACACTGAAGCTTTCTTT. Its translation: CASTGGAENTEAFF.

The chain recombines TRBV10-1 with TRBJ1-1, with a weak D call TRBD1 (5 bases). Trimming pared 9 bases from V and 11 bases from J, leaving 22 bases between. The CDR3 is 13 amino acids. Germline V gene data show CDR1 as WNHNN and CDR2 as SYGVQD (reference sequence). CDR3 protein: CASTQTLGTVAFF. The CDR3 coding sequence is TGCGCCAGTACACAAACCCTAGGGACTGTCGCTTTCTTT.

The rearrangement links TRBV30 to TRBJ2-1; 10 bases align to TRBD1. There are 13 residues in the CDR3. Trimming took 3 bases from V and 7 from J; bases not matched to a gene: 3. Germline V gene sequence: CDR1 GTSNPN, CDR2 SVGIG (reference sequence). CDR3 sequence (DNA): TGTGCCTGGAGCCGACAGGGGGCTAATGAGCAGTTCTTC. This encodes CAWSRQGANEQFF.

The chain has TRBV7-8 and TRBJ2-7; the match to TRBD2 covers 13 bases. With 0 bases clipped from V and 4 bases from J, the junction kept 3 bases outside the gene matches. CDR3 size: 16 residues. Germline CDR1 SGHVS, CDR2 FQNEAQ. The CDR3 DNA follows: TGTGCCAGCAGCTTAGCGCGACTAGCGGGGGGATACGAGCAGTACTTC. Its protein product is CASSLARLAGGYEQYF.

The rearrangement links TRBV7-2 to TRBJ1-1; 10 bases agree with TRBD1. CDR1 is SGHTA, CDR2 FQGNSA, per germline. The CDR3 contains 16 residues. The J segment lost 5 bases and the V segment lost 1 base, leaving 7 bases of the junction unmatched. CDR3 DNA sequence: TGTGCCAGCAGCTTAGGGCCCCCGGGACAGGGGACTGAAGCTTTCTTT. It is translated as CASSLGPPGQGTEAFF.

The rearrangement joins TRBV3-1 (or the pseudogene TRBV3-2) to TRBJ1-4, with D unresolved. Germline CDR1 LGHDT, CDR2 YNNKEL (reference sequence). This CDR3 region has 16 residues. Deletions cut 3 bases from V and 4 bases from J, with 15 bases between. The CDR3 loop is CASSHKTAGNNEKLFF. The DNA of the CDR3 is TGTGCCAGCAGCCATAAAACCGCCGGGAATAATGAAAAACTGTTTTTT.

The genes are TRBV5-4 and TRBJ2-1; tentative D call: TRBD2 (5 bases). This CDR3 has 13 residues. Germline V lookup: CDR1 SGHNT, CDR2 YYREEE (reference sequence). V was pared by 4 bases and J by 7 bases, with 12 bases between. The DNA for the CDR3 is TGTGCCAGCAGCGGGGAGATGGGAAATGAGCAGTTCTTC. Translation gives CASSGEMGNEQFF.

The V call is TRBV3-1 (or the pseudogene TRBV3-2), the J call TRBJ1-5; tentatively, D is TRBD1 (6 bases). V was clipped by 3 bases and J by 6 bases, with 15 bases between them. The CDR3 totals 15 residues. CDR1 is LGHDT and CDR2 is YNNKEL in the germline V gene (reference sequence). CDR3 sequence: CASSQGASRRQPQHF. In DNA form, the CDR3 reads TGTGCCAGCAGCCAGGGGGCGAGCCGGCGTCAGCCCCAGCATTTT.

The chain joins TRBV19 to TRBJ1-2, with D possibly TRBD1 on 6 matching bases. The CDR3 consists of 12 residues. Trimming took off 7 bases at V and 8 bases at J, with 14 bases between the two ends. The germline V gene encodes CDR1 LNHDA and CDR2 SQIVND (reference sequence). For the CDR3, the DNA is TGTGCCAGTACCCACGGACAGACAGGCTACACCTTC. Its translation: CASTHGQTGYTF.

This chain uses TRBV6-2 or TRBV6-3 with TRBJ2-7, with 10 bases identical to TRBD2. Looked up from germline, CDR1 is MNHEY and CDR2 is SVGEGT. V dropped 6 bases and J dropped 4; count of bases not matched to a gene: 9. This CDR3 region has 15 residues. In DNA, the CDR3 is TGTGCCAGCAGCCACGCAGCGGGGGGGATGTACGAGCAGTACTTC. This translates into CASSHAAGGMYEQYF.

The gene calls are TRBV19 and TRBJ1-4, with 9 nucleotides matching TRBD1. This CDR3 is built from 15 residues. Germline values: CDR1 LNHDA, CDR2 SQIVND (reference sequence). Losses at the gene ends were 4 bases for V and 10 bases for J; bases not matched to a gene: 10. Written as DNA, the CDR3 is TGTGCCAGTAGTACCGGGGGACAGGGATTAGGAAAACTGTTTTTT. This translates into CASSTGGQGLGKLFF.

This clone was recorded only once. The genes are TRBV3-1 (or the pseudogene TRBV3-2) and TRBJ1-2; no clear D gene. Trimming pared 2 bases from V and 0 bases from J, leaving 10 bases between. In germline, CDR1 is LGHDT, CDR2 YNNKEL (reference sequence). This CDR3 comprises 15 residues. In DNA, the CDR3 is TGTGCCAGCAGCCAAAATACAGCCTCTAACTATGGCTACACCTTC. Protein sequence: CASSQNTASNYGYTF.

This sequence joins TRBV27 and TRBJ1-5; no clear D. The CDR3 has 16 amino acids. Trimming cost V 8 bases and J 3 bases, with 20 bases left between them. The germline V gene has CDR1 MNHEY and CDR2 SMNVEV (reference sequence). The CDR3 DNA reads as TGTGCCAGCCGCCCCCGGCCGGCAGCGCCCAATCAGCCCCAGCATTTT. The encoded protein is CASRPRPAAPNQPQHF.

The table lists this clone with a count of one. This rearrangement joins TRBV4-1 to TRBJ1-3; no clear D gene. From germline, CDR1 is MGHRA and CDR2 YSYEKL. The CDR3 runs to 13 residues. Trimming cost V 1 base and J 4 bases, with 5 bases left between them. The CDR3 is CASSQGQGNTIYF. DNA of the CDR3: TGCGCCAGCAGCCAAGGACAAGGAAACACCATATATTTT.

The chain uses TRBV5-4 and TRBJ1-1; possible D gene TRBD1, 5 bases. Trimming took 4 bases from V and 4 from J, leaving 20 bases between them. There are 16 residues in the CDR3. CDR1 is SGHNT, CDR2 YYREEE, per germline (reference sequence). The CDR3 bases are TGTGCCAGCAGCCCAAGGGCAGGGAGGGTTGGCACTGAAGCTTTCTTT. Encoded protein: CASSPRAGRVGTEAFF.